This T cell receptor (beta chain) was obtained from a study of beta chain features in type 1 diabetes. This clone came up a few times. The investigators reverse transcribed all of the isolated RNA, so they sequenced expressed TCRB transcripts. The study sequenced naive, central memory and regulatory T cell samples to an average of about 3.57 million reads. Libraries were prepared by immunoSEQ multiplex PCR; TCRdb keeps only in-frame clonotypes and omits some of them. The sample lists 120,000 to 150,000 clones, 6.9% occurring once. Purity above 98% was achieved in all sorted populations. Between the trimmed V and J ends, which lost 6 bases and 6 bases, there was a span of 17 bases. The CDR3 has 14 amino acids. CDR1 is MNHNS, CDR2 SASEGT, per germline.

This TCR derives from a woman in her thirties in good health. The sample taken for sequencing was central memory CD4+ T cells from blood. V and J are TRBV6-1 and TRBJ1-2, with D uncertain. CDR3 amino acids: CASSLSRRVDGYTF. The CDR3 DNA is TGTGCCAGCAGCCTCTCTCGGAGGGTTGATGGCTACACCTTC.